This T cell receptor (beta chain) was sequenced during a study of blood T cell repertoires in COVID-19. At the level of the study: Whether acute or convalescent, the COVID-19 samples came from the United States, Italy and Spain. Sources were T cells, B-cell-depleted T cells, or PBMCs; the material itself was cDNA or gDNA.

Germline CDR1 SQVTM, CDR2 ANQGSEA. The CDR3 is 13 residues long. V lost 6 bases to trimming and J lost 0 bases, with 9 bases between them. Per the original methods: Nucleated cell counts were estimated from reference gene primer amplification. Profiled with immunoSEQ multiplex PCR; TCRdb holds only in-frame clones, not every one. The D gene and trimming were derived from the DNA, and the V and J assignments and clone size from that table. The repertoire holds about 130,000 clones, with around 85% as singletons. The chain couples TRBV29-1 to TRBJ1-3; D unclear. This clonotype originated in a human donor in a cohort sampled during active COVID-19. The sequencing input was peripheral blood. The CDR3 here is CSVGLSSGNTIYF. CDR3 nucleotides: TGCAGCGTCGGACTTAGCTCTGGAAACACCATATATTTT. The whole variable domain, remainder taken from reference TRBV29-1 and TRBJ1-3, is SAVISQKPSRDICQRGTSLTIQCQVDSQVTMMFWYRQQPGQSLTLIATANQGSEATYESGFVIDKFPISRPNLTFSTLTVSNMSPEDSSIYLCSVGLSSGNTIYFGEGSWLTVV.